This T cell receptor (beta chain) appears in the sequencing data of a study of metastatic and nonmetastatic thyroid tumors. Overall study: Thyroid patients, malignant and benign, had repertoires compared across blood and tumor or nodule tissue. Findings and limits, study-wide: Relative to benign nodules, malignant thyroid tumors were reportedly characterized by significantly elevated TCR beta diversity in blood and tumor.

The CDR3 contains 13 residues. Germline lookup yields CDR1 MNHEY and CDR2 SVGAGI. V gave up 0 bases and J gave up 6 bases, with 8 bases separating them. All patients reached thyroid surgery having received no treatment beforehand. Per the original data handling: The authors used CDR3 differences across clinicopathological groups to build a distant-metastasis classifier for papillary thyroid cancer. Via MiXCR, TCRdb re-called the PCR reads. These V and J calls are TCRdb output, not the study's own analysis. Here the sample spans about 30,000 clones, 25% being singletons. This clone has a count of ten or more. Its antigen remains unknown.

The sequence was obtained from a female donor with papillary thyroid cancer or a benign thyroid nodule (not recorded which). Some clones in this sample may be carry-over from other donors' samples. The chain couples TRBV6-5 to TRBJ1-1; D remains unclear. The sample taken for sequencing was blood. CDR3 residues: CASSYSTRSEAFF. Here the CDR3 DNA reads TGTGCCAGCAGTTACTCGACGAGGTCTGAAGCTTTCTTT.